These 29 T cell receptor beta chains were all obtained from the same sample, sequenced in a study of T cells in Graves' hyperthyroidism and ophthalmopathy. RNA transcripts were the template for amplifying TCR beta CDR3 regions. The TCR CDR3 first-round RT-PCR relied on the HTBI primer set. TCRdb called the multiplex PCR reads again in MiXCR, with one record for every CDR3 protein. The data contain roughly 250,000 distinct CDR3 sequences, less than 15% of them singletons. The sample consisted of blood. These TCRs come from a middle-aged woman with Graves' hyperthyroidism that later progressed to Graves' ophthalmopathy.

This clonotype was picked up many times. This sequence joins TRBV3-1 and TRBJ2-5; TRBD1 is a possible D gene (6 bases). The CDR3 spans 15 residues. Germline V gene data show CDR1 as LGHDT and CDR2 as YNNKEL (reference sequence). Trimming pared 5 bases from V and 4 bases from J, leaving 17 bases between. The CDR3 region has the DNA TGTGCCAGCAGCTACCAGTCAGGGGCCGGAGAGACCCAGTACTTC. Its translation: CASSYQSGAGETQYF.

This clonotype appeared many times. This chain uses TRBV6-2 or TRBV6-3 with TRBJ1-1; D is undetermined. The germline V gene has CDR1 MNHEY and CDR2 SVGEGT. V lost 2 bases and J 0 bases, leaving 7 bases between the germline ends. This CDR3 comprises 14 residues. The CDR3, as DNA: TGTGCCAGCAGTTACCATCACTTGAACACTGAAGCTTTCTTT. Protein sequence: CASSYHHLNTEAFF.

This clonotype has a count of ten or more. The V and J genes are TRBV3-1 and TRBJ2-2; 7 bases fit TRBD1. The CDR3 contains 15 residues. Trimming took 2 bases from V and 4 from J; bases not matched to a gene: 4. Germline lookup yields CDR1 LGHDT and CDR2 YNNKEL (reference sequence). The CDR3 loop is CASSQWAGGTGELFF. The CDR3 bases are TGTGCCAGCAGCCAATGGGCAGGGGGCACCGGGGAGCTGTTTTTT.

In this sample, this clonotype turned up many times. The chain joins TRBV7-9 to TRBJ2-7, with no clear D. Trimming stripped 4 bases from V and 9 bases from J, with 16 bases between. The CDR3 runs 13 residues. From germline, CDR1 is SEHNR and CDR2 FQNEAQ (reference sequence). The CDR3 is CASSSLSPLGQYF. CDR3 coding DNA: TGTGCCAGCAGCTCCCTGTCACCCCTAGGGCAGTACTTC.

This clonotype was counted only a few times. The V call is TRBV6-1, the J call TRBJ2-7; D is possibly TRBD2 (6 bases). The germline V gene encodes CDR1 MNHNS and CDR2 SASEGT. The CDR3 has 15 residues. V shed 3 bases and J shed 0 bases, with 12 bases lying between them. CDR3 residues: CASSDGAGSSYEQYF. CDR3 bases: TGTGCCAGCAGTGACGGGGCGGGAAGCTCCTACGAGCAGTACTTC.

This clonotype was recorded at least ten times. This chain links TRBV3-1 with TRBJ1-3; D is unresolved. Looked up from germline, CDR1 is LGHDT and CDR2 is YNNKEL (reference sequence). This CDR3 region has 18 residues. Deletions cut 4 bases from V and 0 bases from J, with 19 bases between. The CDR3 here is CASSRGSSLVFSGNTIYF. CDR3 sequence (DNA): TGTGCCAGCAGCCGCGGCAGTTCCCTAGTGTTCTCTGGAAACACCATATATTTT.

This clonotype was counted at least ten times. V is TRBV5-1 and J is TRBJ2-3; 7 nucleotides align to TRBD1. V trimming: 4 bases; J trimming: 0 bases; junction bases outside the gene matches: 8. CDR3 size: 16 residues. Germline V gene data show CDR1 as SGHRS and CDR2 as YFSETQ. The CDR3 nucleotides read TGCGCCAGCAGCGCCTACAGGGGTTCGAGCACAGATACGCAGTATTTT. Translation: CASSAYRGSSTDTQYF.

This clonotype has a handful of counts. J is TRBJ1-2 and V is TRBV19; D not resolved. Germline CDR1 and CDR2: LNHDA and SQIVND (reference sequence). The CDR3 extends over 17 amino acids. V was clipped by 7 bases and J by 0 bases, with 21 bases between them. The CDR3 DNA is TGTGCCAGTACCCTGGGCCGGGCCCCGGTTCCTAACTATGGCTACACCTTC. Translation gives CASTLGRAPVPNYGYTF.

This clonotype showed up many times. This CDR3 is CASSEDRQNQPQHF. CDR3 nucleotides: TGTGCCAGCAGTGAAGACAGGCAAAATCAGCCCCAGCATTTT. The chain carries TRBV25-1 and TRBJ1-5, with D perhaps TRBD1 (6 bases). V was trimmed by 2 bases and J by 4 bases, leaving 9 bases between them. Germline CDR1 is MGHDK and CDR2 is SYGVNS. This CDR3 has 14 residues.

Comments on this clonotype: A much larger clone lies one base from this, so it may be a read error. This chain links TRBV6-5 with TRBJ2-7, with D possibly being TRBD1 or TRBD2 (7 bases each). Per germline, CDR1 MNHEY and CDR2 SVGAGI. CDR3 size: 15 residues. The ends were cut back, 4 bases at V and 5 bases at J, with 18 bases in the middle. The CDR3 coding sequence is TGTGCCAGCAGTTTGGGGGGGAGAGGGGGCAACGAGCAGTACTTC. Its protein is CASSLGGRGGNEQYF.

This clonotype was detected ten times or more. CDR3 sequence reads: CASSPGSSGNTIYF. CDR3 nucleotide sequence: TGTGCCAGCAGCCCGGGAAGCTCTGGAAACACCATATATTTT. This sequence joins TRBV28 and TRBJ1-3; no clear D. This CDR3 comprises 14 residues. In germline, CDR1 is MDHEN, CDR2 SYDVKM. V dropped 6 bases and J dropped 0 bases, with 9 bases sitting between them.

There are many counts of this clonotype. The V and J genes are TRBV7-9 and TRBJ2-2; TRBD2 matches 8 bases. The CDR3 spans 16 residues. The trim removed 5 bases at V and 6 bases at J, leaving 11 bases unmatched. Germline assignment: CDR1 SEHNR and CDR2 FQNEAQ (reference sequence). CDR3 DNA sequence: TGTGCCAGCAGCGAAGGGACTAGGGCGGACGCCGGGGAGCTGTTTTTT. Encoded protein: CASSEGTRADAGELFF. Looking up the rest from reference TRBV7-9 and TRBJ2-2 gives the full variable domain: DTGVSQNPRHKITKRGQNVTFRCDPISEHNRLYWYRQTLGQGPEFLTYFQNEAQLEKSRLLSDRFSAERPKGSFSTLEIQRTEQGDSAMYLCASSEGTRADAGELFFGEGSRLTVL.

This clonotype was counted at least ten times. V and J are TRBV12-3 or TRBV12-4 and TRBJ2-2; 7 nucleotides agree with TRBD2. With 8 bases clipped from V and 1 base from J, the junction kept 7 bases outside the gene matches. This CDR3 has 15 amino acids. The CDR3 DNA sequence: TGTGCCAGCTTTGGGGGACTAAGGAACACCGGGGAGCTGTTTTTT. Protein sequence: CASFGGLRNTGELFF.

In this sample, this clonotype turned up many times. This chain uses TRBV12-3 or TRBV12-4 with TRBJ1-2, with TRBD1 identical over 10 bases. J was trimmed by 3 bases and V by 6 bases; bases with no gene match: 4. The CDR3 runs to 14 residues. CDR3 sequence (DNA): TGTGCCAGCAGAGGGACAGGGGCAGACTATGGCTACACCTTC. Translating it yields CASRGTGADYGYTF.

This chain connects TRBV13 to TRBJ1-1; D remains unclear. Trimming pared 4 bases from V and 4 bases from J, leaving 7 bases between. This CDR3 comprises 12 residues. From germline, CDR1 is PRHDT and CDR2 FYEKMQ (reference sequence). The CDR3 protein is CASSYETTEAFF. The CDR3 region has the DNA TGTGCCAGCAGCTACGAAACCACTGAAGCTTTCTTT.

This clonotype was counted at least ten times. V is TRBV29-1 and J is TRBJ2-7; maybe TRBD2 (6 bases). Germline V gene data show CDR1 as SQVTM and CDR2 as ANQGSEA. The CDR3 covers 10 residues. The ends were cut back, 6 bases at V and 7 bases at J, with 10 bases in the middle. The CDR3 DNA follows: TGCAGCGTGCGGGCGGGGGAGCAGTACTTC. Amino acids: CSVRAGEQYF.

In its sample, this clonotype was seen many times. The gene calls are TRBV7-6 and TRBJ2-1, with a possible D match to TRBD1 (5 bases). Trimming took 2 bases from V and 0 from J, leaving 8 bases between them. The CDR3 runs to 15 residues. Germline CDR1 and CDR2: SGHVS and FNYEAQ. CDR3 nucleotide sequence: TGTGCCAGCAGCTTACAGGGTAGCTCCTACAATGAGCAGTTCTTC. Its translation is CASSLQGSSYNEQFF.

V usage is TRBV28 and J usage is TRBJ1-2; the D is unclear. Trimming stripped 6 bases from V and 2 bases from J, with 10 bases between. The CDR3 extends over 13 amino acids. The germline V gene has CDR1 MDHEN and CDR2 SYDVKM. CDR3 nucleotide sequence: TGTGCCAGCAGGTTCGCCTTGAACTATGGCTACACCTTC. Protein: CASRFALNYGYTF.

This clonotype was recorded at least ten times. The chain carries TRBV19 and TRBJ2-2; D is ambiguous. The CDR3 runs 15 residues. Germline CDR1 reads LNHDA; CDR2 reads SQIVND (reference sequence). Between the trimmed V and J ends, which lost 2 bases and 6 bases, there was a span of 13 bases. CDR3 in amino acids: CASSISPVRAGELFF. In DNA form, the CDR3 reads TGTGCCAGTAGTATATCCCCCGTCCGCGCCGGGGAGCTGTTTTTT.

This clonotype was seen at least ten times. A much larger clonotype is one base distant, so this may be a read error. This chain connects TRBV5-1 to TRBJ1-1; weak D call: TRBD1 (6 bases). The CDR3 runs to 13 residues. Trimming removed 4 bases from V and 1 base from J, with 8 bases in between. Germline V CDR1 and CDR2: SGHRS, YFSETQ. DNA of the CDR3: TGCGCCAGCAGCACGGGACAGAACACTGAAGCTTTCTTT. This codes for CASSTGQNTEAFF.

The J gene is TRBJ2-5, the V gene TRBV3-1, with D hard to call. Germline assignment: CDR1 LGHDT and CDR2 YNNKEL (reference sequence). Between the trimmed V and J ends, which lost 4 bases and 6 bases, there was a span of 6 bases. This CDR3 spans 11 amino acids. CDR3: CASSREKTQYF. CDR3 sequence (DNA): TGTGCCAGCAGCCGAGAAAAGACCCAGTACTTC.

At least ten counts were recorded for this clonotype. The V call is TRBV11-1, the J call TRBJ2-5; weak D call: TRBD2 (6 bases). V was clipped by 5 bases and J by 6 bases, with 22 bases between them. This CDR3 comprises 16 residues. Germline values: CDR1 SGHAT, CDR2 FQDESV (reference sequence). The CDR3 loop reads CASSLLPGLRRKTQYF. The CDR3, as DNA: TGTGCCAGCAGCCTTCTCCCGGGACTCCGAAGGAAGACCCAGTACTTC.

The chain carries TRBV4-1 and TRBJ2-7; D not resolved. The V end lost 5 bases, the J end lost 3 bases, and 8 bases lay between the germline ends. The CDR3 loop spans 12 amino acids. CDR1 and CDR2 (germline): MGHRA, YSYEKL. The CDR3 loop is CASSDTLYEQYF. Here the CDR3 DNA reads TGCGCCAGCAGCGACACCCTCTACGAGCAGTACTTC.

The rearrangement joins TRBV7-9 to TRBJ1-4; D is possibly TRBD1 (5 bases). The germline V gene encodes CDR1 SEHNR and CDR2 FQNEAQ (reference sequence). CDR3 length: 17 amino acids. V gave up 0 bases and J gave up 0 bases, with 11 bases separating them. The CDR3 is CASSLAGAGATNEKLFF. The DNA for the CDR3 is TGTGCCAGCAGCTTAGCAGGGGCGGGAGCAACTAATGAAAAACTGTTTTTT. The whole variable domain, remainder taken from reference TRBV7-9 and TRBJ1-4, is DTGVSQNPRHKITKRGQNVTFRCDPISEHNRLYWYRQTLGQGPEFLTYFQNEAQLEKSRLLSDRFSAERPKGSFSTLEIQRTEQGDSAMYLCASSLAGAGATNEKLFFGSGTQLSVL.

In regard to this clonotype: A much bigger clone sits one base away, suggesting this may be a read error. V gene TRBV15 combines with J gene TRBJ2-3, with 7 bases fitting TRBD1. The J call may be faulty, since TRBJ1-5 better matches the DNA end. Germline lookup yields CDR1 LNHNV and CDR2 YYDKDF (reference sequence). The CDR3 has 15 residues. Here the CDR3 reads CATSSATGPTDTQHF. The DNA for the CDR3 is TGTGCCACCAGCTCTGCGACAGGGCCCACAGATACGCAGCATTTT.

This clonotype was picked up many times. CDR3 amino acids: CASSFRGMYEQYF. In nucleotides, the CDR3 is TGTGCCAGCAGTTTCAGGGGAATGTACGAGCAGTACTTC. The J gene is TRBJ2-7, the V gene TRBV27; D is perhaps TRBD1 (6 bases). The CDR3 is made up of 13 amino acids. Trimming removed 3 bases from V and 4 bases from J, with 10 bases in between. Germline CDR1 and CDR2: MNHEY and SMNVEV (reference sequence).

There are a few counts of this clonotype. This chain connects TRBV2 to TRBJ2-7; 10 bases agree with TRBD2. The length of the CDR3 is 15 residues. Germline V gives CDR1 SNHLY, CDR2 FYNNEI. V lost 4 bases, J lost 2 bases, and 5 bases stayed unmatched. Here the CDR3 DNA reads TGTGCCAGCAGTGTGCGAGCGGGAGGGCCCTACGAGCAGTACTTC. Its translation: CASSVRAGGPYEQYF.

This clonotype was seen repeatedly, ten times or more. This chain joins TRBV9 and TRBJ2-7, with TRBD2 matching 8 bases. Germline V gene sequence: CDR1 SGDLS, CDR2 YYNGEE. J was trimmed by 5 bases and V by 3 bases; bases with no gene match: 10. CDR3 length: 15 amino acids. This CDR3 reads CASSGTGTRVNEQYF. The CDR3 region has the DNA TGTGCCAGCAGCGGAACCGGGACTAGAGTCAACGAGCAGTACTTC.

This clonotype occurred many times. This sequence joins TRBV11-2 and TRBJ1-1; D possibly corresponds to TRBD1 (5 bases). This CDR3 region has 14 residues. Germline assignment: CDR1 SGHAT and CDR2 FQNNGV. Trimming left V 6 bases short and J 4 bases short, with 15 bases between. The CDR3 protein is CASRAMGVSTEAFF. DNA for the CDR3: TGTGCCAGCAGGGCTATGGGGGTGAGCACTGAAGCTTTCTTT.